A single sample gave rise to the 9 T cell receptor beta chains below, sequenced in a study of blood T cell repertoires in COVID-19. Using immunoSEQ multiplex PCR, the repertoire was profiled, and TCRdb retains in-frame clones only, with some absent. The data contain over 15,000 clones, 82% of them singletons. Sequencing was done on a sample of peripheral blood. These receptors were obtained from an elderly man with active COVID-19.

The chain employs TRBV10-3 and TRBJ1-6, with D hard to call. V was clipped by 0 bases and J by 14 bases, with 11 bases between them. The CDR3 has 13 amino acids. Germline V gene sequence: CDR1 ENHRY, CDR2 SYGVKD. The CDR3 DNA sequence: TGTGCCATCAGTGAGTCGGGCCTGGCGACCCTCCACTTT. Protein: CAISESGLATLHF.

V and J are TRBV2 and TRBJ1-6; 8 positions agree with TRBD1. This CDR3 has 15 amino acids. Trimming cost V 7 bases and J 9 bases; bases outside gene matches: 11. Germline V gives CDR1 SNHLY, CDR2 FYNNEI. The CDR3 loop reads CASTPRTGLSSPLHF. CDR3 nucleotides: TGTGCCAGCACTCCAAGGACAGGGTTGAGTTCACCCCTCCACTTT.

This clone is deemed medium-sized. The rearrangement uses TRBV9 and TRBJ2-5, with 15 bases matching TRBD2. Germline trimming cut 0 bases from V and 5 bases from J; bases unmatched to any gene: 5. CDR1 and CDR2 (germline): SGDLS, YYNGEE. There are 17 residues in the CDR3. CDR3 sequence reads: CASSVGTSGRARETQYF. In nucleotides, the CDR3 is TGTGCCAGCAGCGTAGGGACTAGCGGGAGGGCCAGGGAGACCCAGTACTTC.

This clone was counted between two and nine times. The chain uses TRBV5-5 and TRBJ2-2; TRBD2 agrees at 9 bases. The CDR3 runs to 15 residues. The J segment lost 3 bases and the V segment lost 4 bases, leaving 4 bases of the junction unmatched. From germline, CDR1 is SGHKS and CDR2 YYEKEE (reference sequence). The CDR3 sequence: CASSLIAGDTGELFF. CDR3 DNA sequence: TGTGCCAGCAGCCTAATAGCGGGAGACACCGGGGAGCTGTTTTTT.

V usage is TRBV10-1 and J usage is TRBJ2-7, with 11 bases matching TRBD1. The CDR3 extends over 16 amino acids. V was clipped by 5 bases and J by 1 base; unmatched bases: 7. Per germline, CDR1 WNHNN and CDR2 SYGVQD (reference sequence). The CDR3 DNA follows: TGCGCCAGCAGTACCGGGACAGGGGGTGCTTCCTACGAGCAGTACTTC. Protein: CASSTGTGGASYEQYF.

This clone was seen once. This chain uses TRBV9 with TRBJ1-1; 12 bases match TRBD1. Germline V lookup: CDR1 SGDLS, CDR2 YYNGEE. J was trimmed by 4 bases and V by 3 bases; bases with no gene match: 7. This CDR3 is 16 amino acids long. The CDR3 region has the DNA TGTGCCAGCAGCGCCGGGACAGGGGGCATGGGCACTGAAGCTTTCTTT. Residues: CASSAGTGGMGTEAFF.

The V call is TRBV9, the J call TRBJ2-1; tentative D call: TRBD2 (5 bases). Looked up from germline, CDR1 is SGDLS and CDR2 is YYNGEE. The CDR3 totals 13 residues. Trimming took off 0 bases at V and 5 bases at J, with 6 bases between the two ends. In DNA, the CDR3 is TGTGCCAGCAGCGTAGCCGGGGACAATGAGCAGTTCTTC. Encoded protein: CASSVAGDNEQFF.

DNA for the CDR3: TGTGCCAGCAGCTCCGAAGGACTAGCGGGAATATACGAGCAGTACTTC. As protein: CASSSEGLAGIYEQYF. V gene TRBV5-4 combines with J gene TRBJ2-7, with 12 nucleotides matching TRBD2. The CDR3 covers 16 residues. The trim removed 3 bases at V and 4 bases at J, leaving 8 bases unmatched. Germline lookup yields CDR1 SGHNT and CDR2 YYREEE (reference sequence).

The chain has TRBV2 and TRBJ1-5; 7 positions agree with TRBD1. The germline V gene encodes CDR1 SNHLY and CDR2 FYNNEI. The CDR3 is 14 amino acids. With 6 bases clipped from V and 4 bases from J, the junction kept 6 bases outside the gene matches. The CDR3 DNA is TGTGCCAGCAGCCTGACAGGGCGAAATCAGCCCCAGCATTTT. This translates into CASSLTGRNQPQHF.